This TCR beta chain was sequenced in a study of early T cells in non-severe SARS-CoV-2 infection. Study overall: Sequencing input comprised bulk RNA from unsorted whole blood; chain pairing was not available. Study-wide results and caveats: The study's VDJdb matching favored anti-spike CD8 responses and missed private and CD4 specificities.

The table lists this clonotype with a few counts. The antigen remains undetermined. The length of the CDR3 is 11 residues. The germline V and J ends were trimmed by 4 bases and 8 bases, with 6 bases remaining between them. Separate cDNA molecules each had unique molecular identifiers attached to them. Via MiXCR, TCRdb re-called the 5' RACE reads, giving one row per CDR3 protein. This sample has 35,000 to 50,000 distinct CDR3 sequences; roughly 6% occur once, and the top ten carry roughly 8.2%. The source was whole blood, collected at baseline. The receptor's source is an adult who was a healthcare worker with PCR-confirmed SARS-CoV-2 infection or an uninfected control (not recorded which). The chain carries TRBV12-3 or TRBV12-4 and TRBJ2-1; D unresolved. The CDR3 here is CASSSGYEQFF. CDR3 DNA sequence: TGTGCCAGCAGTTCTGGGTATGAGCAGTTCTTC.